This TCR beta chain was profiled in a study of blood T cell repertoires in COVID-19. Turning to the study itself: Collection of acute and convalescent COVID-19 samples took place in the United States, Italy and Spain.

The data were produced by immunoSEQ multiplex PCR, yet TCRdb's version contains in-frame clones alone and is incomplete. Altogether around 200,000 clones are present, roughly 86% being singletons, with the ten largest covering over 7%. V lost 0 bases, J lost 10 bases, and 13 bases lay in between. This CDR3 has 15 amino acids. Germline loops: CDR1 MGHRA, CDR2 YSYEKL. V and J are TRBV4-1 and TRBJ1-6; unclear D gene. This TCR derives from a woman of 80 years or more in a cohort sampled during active or convalescent COVID-19. Material: peripheral blood. The DNA for the CDR3 is TGCGCCAGCAGCCAAGACACCAACTACTACTCACCCCTCCACTTT. Protein: CASSQDTNYYSPLHF.